These T cell receptor beta chains were read from a single sample in a study of CD8+ T cells in alopecia areata. The method was immunoSEQ multiplex PCR; TCRdb's version includes in-frame clones alone and lacks a portion of them. The table lists hundreds of thousands of clones, roughly 60% of them singletons. The material was CD4+ T cells sorted from blood, obtained at week 24, from a patient treated with tofacitinib. All receptors come from a human donor with alopecia areata. CDR3s include the opening cysteine and the closing phenylalanine or tryptophan. D genes are given only for firm matches. Only some rows state a clone size, as once, few, many or a class for expanded clones.

size	D	V	J	DNA	CDR3
-	-	TRBV7-9	TRBJ1-6	TGTGCCAGCAGCCAAGTTAATTCACCCCTCCACTTT	CASSQVNSPLHF
few	-	TRBV6-1	TRBJ1-1	TGTGCCAGCAGTACCCTCGGGAACACTGAAGCTTTCTTT	CASSTLGNTEAFF
-	-	TRBV4-2	TRBJ1-1	TGTGCCAGCAGCCAAGATCCTGGCATGAACACTGAAGCTTTCTTT	CASSQDPGMNTEAFF
-	-	TRBV27	TRBJ1-6	TGTGCCAGCAGTTTTGACGCGAGGAATTCACCCCTCCACTTT	CASSFDARNSPLHF
few	TRBD1	TRBV29-1	TRBJ2-2	TGCAGCGCCCGGGACAGGGGCAACACCGGGGAGCTGTTTTTT	CSARDRGNTGELFF
-	-	TRBV27	TRBJ1-1	TGTGCCAGCAGTTTATCCGCCCGGCGTCAAGGTGGGACTGAAGCTTTCTTT	CASSLSARRQGGTEAFF
-	-	TRBV14	TRBJ1-6	TGTGCCAGCAGCCAAGATCGGTGGGACCGGAATCCTAGCTCCTATAATTCACCCCTCCACTTT	CASSQDRWDRNPSSYNSPLHF
many	-	TRBV19	TRBJ2-1	TGTGCCAGTAGTATACCCGGACAGCTATACAATGAGCAGTTCTTC	CASSIPGQLYNEQFF
few	-	TRBV6-6	TRBJ1-5	TGTGCCGGCGGCTATAGCAATCAGCCCCAGCATTTT	CAGGYSNQPQHF
few	TRBD1	TRBV28	TRBJ2-2	TGTGCCAGCCGAAGAACAGGGGTCAACACCGGGGAGCTGTTTTTT	CASRRTGVNTGELFF
few	-	TRBV7-2	TRBJ2-5	TGTGCCAGCAGCTTTCGGTCAGGGGAGACCCAGTACTTC	CASSFRSGETQYF
-	-	TRBV30	TRBJ1-5	TGTGCCTGGGGTTCAAGGAGCAATCAGCCCCAGCATTTT	CAWGSRSNQPQHF
-	TRBD1	TRBV29-1	TRBJ1-4	TGCAGCGTGGACAGGGGGGAAGAAAAACTGTTTTTT	CSVDRGEEKLFF
once	-	TRBV9	TRBJ1-4	TGTGCCAGCAGCGTAGTGGGAGGGGAAAAACTGTTTTTT	CASSVVGGEKLFF
-	-	TRBV30	TRBJ1-6	TGTGCCTGGAGTGTGCCAGGATATAATTCACCCCTCCACTTT	CAWSVPGYNSPLHF
few	-	TRBV29-1	TRBJ2-7	TGCAGCGTTGGAGGGAGCTCCTACGAGCAGTACTTC	CSVGGSSYEQYF
-	-	TRBV9	TRBJ2-1	TGTGCCAGCAGTGCTATGGACGAGCGCTTCTACAATGAGCAGTTCTTC	CASSAMDERFYNEQFF
many	-	TRBV19	TRBJ2-6	TGTGCCAGTAGTGCCCGACAGTACTCTGGGGCCAACGTCCTGACTTTC	CASSARQYSGANVLTF
-	-	TRBV4-2	TRBJ2-1	TGTGCCAGCAGCCAAGCGGCGGTGGCGGGCTCCTACAATGAGCAGTTCTTC	CASSQAAVAGSYNEQFF
-	TRBD2	TRBV30	TRBJ2-1	TGTGCCCGAATGCCTAGCGGGGGGGTGGAGCAGTTCTTC	CARMPSGGVEQFF
-	-	TRBV5-1	TRBJ2-7	TGCGCCAGCAGCTACGACCGGAGAGCCTACGAGCAGTACTTC	CASSYDRRAYEQYF
-	-	TRBV30	TRBJ2-7	TGTGCCTGGAGTCTTTCTGTGACGGTCTCCTACGAGCAGTACTTC	CAWSLSVTVSYEQYF
-	-	TRBV5-1	TRBJ1-2	TGCGCCAGCAGCTTGGAGGACCGATGGCCAGGTGGCTATGGCTACACCTTC	CASSLEDRWPGGYGYTF
few	TRBD2	TRBV25-1	TRBJ2-7	TGTGCCAGCAGAGGACTAGCTGCCTACGAGCAGTACTTC	CASRGLAAYEQYF
-	-	TRBV6-4	TRBJ2-1	TGTGCCAGCAGTGAGGGGGTTGTGAACAATGAGCAGTTCTTC	CASSEGVVNNEQFF
-	TRBD2	TRBV23-1	TRBJ2-1	TGCGCCAGCAGTCCAGAGGGAGCGGGGGCTGTTAATGAGCAGTTCTTC	CASSPEGAGAVNEQFF
-	-	TRBV29-1	TRBJ1-2	TGCAGCGTCGAAGCCCAGTACTATGGCTACACCTTC	CSVEAQYYGYTF
-	-	TRBV27	TRBJ2-6	TGTGCCAGCAGTTCATTGAGCTCTGGGGCCAACGTCCTGACTTTC	CASSSLSSGANVLTF
-	TRBD1	TRBV7-6	TRBJ2-2	TGTGCCAGCAGCTTATTCACAGGGGCGAACACCGGGGAGCTGTTTTTT	CASSLFTGANTGELFF
-	TRBD1	TRBV15	TRBJ2-5	TGTGCCACCAGCAGGGTTACAGGGGGCGAGACCCAGTACTTC	CATSRVTGGETQYF
-	TRBD1	TRBV30	TRBJ1-1	TGTGCCTGGAGCCCGGGACAGGGGGTTTCTGAAGCTTTCTTT	CAWSPGQGVSEAFF
-	-	TRBV29-1	TRBJ2-2	TGCAGCGTTTTCCAACACATGAACACCGGGGAGCTGTTTTTT	CSVFQHMNTGELFF
few	-	TRBV25-1	TRBJ2-4	TGTGCCAGCAGTGCCCTAGGGAAGGGGAACATTCAGTACTTC	CASSALGKGNIQYF
-	-	TRBV11-1	TRBJ2-7	TGTGCCAGCAGCTTAGCTGTGACAGGACACGAGCAGTACTTC	CASSLAVTGHEQYF